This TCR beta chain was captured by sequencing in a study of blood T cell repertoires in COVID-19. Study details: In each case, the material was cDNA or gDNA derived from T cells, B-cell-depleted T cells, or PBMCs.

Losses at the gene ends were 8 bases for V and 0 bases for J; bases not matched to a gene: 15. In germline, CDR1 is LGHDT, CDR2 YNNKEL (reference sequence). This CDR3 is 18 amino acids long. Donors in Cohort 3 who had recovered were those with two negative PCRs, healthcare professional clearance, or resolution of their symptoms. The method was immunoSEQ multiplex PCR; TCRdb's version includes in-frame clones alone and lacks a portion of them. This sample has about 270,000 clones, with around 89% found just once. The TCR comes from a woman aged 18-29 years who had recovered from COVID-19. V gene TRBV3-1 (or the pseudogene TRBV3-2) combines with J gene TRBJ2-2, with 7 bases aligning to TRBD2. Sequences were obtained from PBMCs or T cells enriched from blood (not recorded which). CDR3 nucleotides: TGTGCCAGCCATGGGGGAGGGCCCTATAATACGAACACCGGGGAGCTGTTTTTT. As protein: CASHGGGPYNTNTGELFF.